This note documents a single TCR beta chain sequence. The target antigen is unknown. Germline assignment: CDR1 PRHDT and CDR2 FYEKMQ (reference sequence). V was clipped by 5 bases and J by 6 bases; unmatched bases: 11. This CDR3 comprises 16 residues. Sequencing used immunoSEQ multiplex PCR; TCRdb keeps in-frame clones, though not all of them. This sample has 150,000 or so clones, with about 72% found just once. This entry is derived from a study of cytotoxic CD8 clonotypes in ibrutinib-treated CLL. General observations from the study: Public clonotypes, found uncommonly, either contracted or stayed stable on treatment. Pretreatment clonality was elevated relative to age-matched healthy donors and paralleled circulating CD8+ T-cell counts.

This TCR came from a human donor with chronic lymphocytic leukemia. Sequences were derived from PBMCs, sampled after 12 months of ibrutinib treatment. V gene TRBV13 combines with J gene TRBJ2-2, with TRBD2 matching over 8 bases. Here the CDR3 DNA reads TGTGCCAGCAGCCCCCGAAGCGGGAGTACGGCCGGGGAGCTGTTTTTT. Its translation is CASSPRSGSTAGELFF. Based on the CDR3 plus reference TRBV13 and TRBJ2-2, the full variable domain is AAGVIQSPRHLIKEKRETATLKCYPIPRHDTVYWYQQGPGQDPQFLISFYEKMQSDKGSIPDRFSAQQFSDYHSELNMSSLELGDSALYFCASSPRSGSTAGELFFGEGSRLTVL.